This T cell receptor (beta chain) emerged from a study of blood T cells in healthy people across ages. The length of the CDR3 is 13 residues. Unmatched junction bases numbered 3, after V lost 4 bases and J lost 3 bases. The germline gives CDR1 SQVTM, CDR2 ANQGSEA. Together with a sample-barcoded 5' primer, a J-beta primer mix was included in a second PCR lasting roughly 7 to 11 cycles. TCRdb passed the 5' RACE reads through MiXCR, listing each CDR3 protein once. This sample has nearly 1 million distinct CDR3 sequences, with 51% found just once. This receptor was obtained from a woman aged 55 to 70 in good health. The sequenced sample was blood. This chain joins TRBV29-1 and TRBJ2-7; 10 nucleotides agree with TRBD2. The CDR3 DNA is TGCAGCGTTGCTAGCGGGAGAAGCTACGAGCAGTACTTC. Translated, it gives CSVASGRSYEQYF.